This T cell receptor (beta chain) was found in a study of T cells in tumors and immune-related adverse events (dated by TCRdb to about 2021). The germline V gene gives CDR1 as SGHDN and CDR2 as FVKESK. The CDR3 covers 12 residues, taking in both the cysteine and the phenylalanine. Only the CDR3 part of the read is kept: 36 bases, read in frame from the first base. The trim is 8 bases for V and 3 bases for J, with a gap of 10 bases between the germline ends. Using the immunoSEQ assay, the TCR beta locus was amplified and sequenced, producing bulk TCR Vbeta CDR3 data. Regarding the original processing steps: CDR3s were excluded if they were non-productive, were shorter than 7 amino acids, or did not start with C or end with F/W. Analysis was restricted to specimens with at least 1000 reads, and each clonotype was defined at the amino acid level. Clonality was computed as 1 minus Pielou's evenness. To equalize library sizes, abundance-weighted random subsampling with replacement was performed 100 times so that 95% confidence intervals could be reported. The Morisita overlap index was used to quantify repertoire overlap, and for each specimen the top 40 clones were checked for overlap with the irAE. Here the immuneACCESS table is served through TCRdb, limited to in-frame sequences with V and J called. Missing clones are a known gap in these copies; in checked studies unresolved V genes cover under half, and the rest lacks a known reason. V, J and clone size derive from that table, while D and trimming were established from the DNA sequence. A total of roughly 10,000 clones appear in this sample, 85% to 95% of them only once. Around 1.4% of the sample goes to the ten largest clones.

This clone came up a few times. This clone's antigen is unknown. Qualities for individual bases were not recorded, and no much larger clone is one base off. The treatment or condition label corresponds to: nivolumab (PD-1 blockade) given before sampling. The DNeasy Blood and Tissue Kit was used to extract DNA from formalin-fixed paraffin-embedded specimens. The receptor comes from a female donor with metastatic renal cell carcinoma. Specimen: lymph node tissue, collected from a patient treated with anti-PD-1 therapy. The chain couples TRBV14 to TRBJ1-1, and TRBD1 may be the D gene, going by 5 matching bases. The encoded CDR3 is CASRRGYTEAFF. The DNA is TGTGCCAGCCGGCGGGGCTACACTGAAGCTTTCTTT.